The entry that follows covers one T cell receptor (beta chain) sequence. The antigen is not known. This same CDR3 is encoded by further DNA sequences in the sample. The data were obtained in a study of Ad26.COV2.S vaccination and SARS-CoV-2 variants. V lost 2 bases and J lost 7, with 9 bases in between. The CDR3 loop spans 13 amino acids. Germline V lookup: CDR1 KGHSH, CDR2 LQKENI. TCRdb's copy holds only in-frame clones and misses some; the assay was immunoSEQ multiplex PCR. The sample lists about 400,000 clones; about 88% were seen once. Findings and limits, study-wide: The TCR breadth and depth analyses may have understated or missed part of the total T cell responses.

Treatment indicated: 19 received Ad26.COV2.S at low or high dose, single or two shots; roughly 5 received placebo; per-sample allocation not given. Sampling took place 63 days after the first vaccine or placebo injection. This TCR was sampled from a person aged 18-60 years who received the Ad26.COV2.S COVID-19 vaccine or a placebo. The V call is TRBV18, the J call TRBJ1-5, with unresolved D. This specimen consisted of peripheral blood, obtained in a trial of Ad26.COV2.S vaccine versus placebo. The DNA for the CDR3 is TGTGCCAGCTCACCAGGCCTTAACCAGCCCCAGCATTTT. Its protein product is CASSPGLNQPQHF.